This T cell receptor beta chain derives from a study of T cell responses to AZD1222 COVID-19 vaccine. Turning to this clone: Its antigen is currently unknown.

The method was immunoSEQ multiplex PCR; TCRdb's version includes in-frame clones alone and lacks a portion of them. The table lists roughly 62,000 clones, approximately 83% of them singletons. This CDR3 comprises 13 residues. Germline assignment: CDR1 SGHNT and CDR2 YYREEE (reference sequence). Deletions cut 3 bases from V and 4 bases from J, with 9 bases between. Study-level points and caveats: The number of AZD1222 recipients seropositive at baseline was only 5 to 7. Donors skewed white British and female; clonal diversity was possibly underestimated. CD4 TCRs covered the whole spike, strongest at regions 160-218 and 743-854.

The sequence derives from an adult in good health. Sequenced here: peripheral blood, sampled on day 0 of AZD1222 vaccination. This chain joins TRBV5-4 and TRBJ2-3; D may match TRBD1 or TRBD2 (6 bases each). CDR3 DNA: TGTGCCAGCAGCTCAGGGGAGGCAGATACGCAGTATTTT. Translated: CASSSGEADTQYF. Complete variable domain (other parts from reference TRBV5-4 and TRBJ2-3): ETGVTQSPTHLIKTRGQQVTLRCSSQSGHNTVSWYQQALGQGPQFIFQYYREEENGRGNFPPRFSGLQFPNYSSELNVNALELDDSALYLCASSSGEADTQYFGPGTRLTVL.